This T cell receptor beta chain is from a study of blood T cell repertoires in COVID-19. CDR3 length: 14 residues. CDR1 and CDR2 (germline): DFQATT, SNEGSKA (reference sequence). V was pared by 3 bases and J by 2 bases, with 13 bases between. Some clones are missing from TCRdb's copy, which holds only in-frame ones; the method was immunoSEQ multiplex PCR. The sample includes 250,000 to 400,000 clones, roughly 90% of them seen just once. This chain joins TRBV20-1 and TRBJ2-5; no clear D. The receptor was isolated from a young woman with COVID-19, enrolled during active disease. The specimen was peripheral blood. CDR3 sequence (DNA): TGCAGTGCTAGTGGTCAGGCAGAACAAGAGACCCAGTACTTC. Translation: CSASGQAEQETQYF.